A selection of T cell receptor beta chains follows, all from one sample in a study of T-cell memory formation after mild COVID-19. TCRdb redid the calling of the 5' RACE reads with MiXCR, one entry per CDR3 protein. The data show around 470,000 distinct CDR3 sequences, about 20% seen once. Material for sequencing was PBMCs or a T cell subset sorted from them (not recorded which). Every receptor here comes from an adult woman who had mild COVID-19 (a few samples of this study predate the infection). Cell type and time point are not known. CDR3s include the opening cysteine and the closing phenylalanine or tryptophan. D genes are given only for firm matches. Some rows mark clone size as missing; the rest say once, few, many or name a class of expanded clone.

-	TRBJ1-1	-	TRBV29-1	TGCAGCGTTCTTGGGCCGGGGGGCCTGGGTGAAGCTTTCTTT	CSVLGPGGLGEAFF
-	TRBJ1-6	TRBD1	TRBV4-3	TGCGCCAGCAGCCAACACACAGGGGATTCACCCCTCCACTTT	CASSQHTGDSPLHF
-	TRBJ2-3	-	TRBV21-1	TGTGCCAGCCGCCAACTTGATACGCAGTATTTT	CASRQLDTQYF
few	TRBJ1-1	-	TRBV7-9	TGTGCCAGCAGCTTAGTGGGACGGGGGAACACTGAAGCTTTCTTT	CASSLVGRGNTEAFF
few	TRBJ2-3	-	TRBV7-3	TGTGCCAGCAGCTTAGCGGGCCCCGGGGGCACAGATACGCAGTATTTT	CASSLAGPGGTDTQYF
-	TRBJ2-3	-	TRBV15	TGTGCCACCAGCAGAGCCTGGCAGGGCTCAGATACGCAGTATTTT	CATSRAWQGSDTQYF
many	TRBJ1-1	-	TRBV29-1	TGCAGCGTTGAAAAGGGGTACACTGAAGCTTTCTTT	CSVEKGYTEAFF
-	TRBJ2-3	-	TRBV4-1	TGCGCCAGCAGCCCAGGGGTTGGACGAGATACGCAGTATTTT	CASSPGVGRDTQYF
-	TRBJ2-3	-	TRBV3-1	TGTGCCAGCAGCCAAGCAGGCCGGGACAGGCACCCTAGCGGGTACAGGGCAGATACGCAGTATTTT	CASSQAGRDRHPSGYRADTQYF
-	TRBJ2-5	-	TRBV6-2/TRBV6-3	TGTGCCAGCAGCCCCGGGGCGGGAAGCATCACCCAGTACTTC	CASSPGAGSITQYF
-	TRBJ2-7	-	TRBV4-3	TGCGCCAGCAGCCACTCCGGGGCCTACGAGCAGTACTTC	CASSHSGAYEQYF
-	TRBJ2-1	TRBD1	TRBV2	TGTGCCAGCTATTACAGGGGCCAGGAGAGAGGAGAGCAGTTCTTC	CASYYRGQERGEQFF
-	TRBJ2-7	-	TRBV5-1	TGCGCCAGCAGCTGGACAGCCCAATACGAGCAGTACTTC	CASSWTAQYEQYF
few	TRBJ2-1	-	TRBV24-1	TGTGCCACCAGTGACCAGCGGACTACCTACAATGAGCAGTTCTTC	CATSDQRTTYNEQFF
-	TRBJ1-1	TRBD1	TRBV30	TGTGCCTGCGGACAGGCGAACACTGAAGCTTTCTTT	CACGQANTEAFF
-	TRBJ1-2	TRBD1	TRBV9	TGTGCCAGCAGCGACGGGACAGTGAACTATGGCTACACCTTC	CASSDGTVNYGYTF
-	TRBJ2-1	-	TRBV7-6	TGTGCCAGCAGCTTAGAAACCGCCGGGACAAAGGTTGAGCAGTTCTTC	CASSLETAGTKVEQFF
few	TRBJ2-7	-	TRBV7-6	TGTGCCAGCAGCCCGCGGTTGACATCCTACGAGCAGTACTTC	CASSPRLTSYEQYF
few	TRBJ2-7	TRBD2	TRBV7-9	TGTGCCAGCAGCTCCTTGACTAGCGGAGCTTACTACGAGCAGTACTTC	CASSSLTSGAYYEQYF
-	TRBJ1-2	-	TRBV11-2	TGTGCCAGCAGCTTAGAGGACCTTAAGAATGGCTACACCTTC	CASSLEDLKNGYTF
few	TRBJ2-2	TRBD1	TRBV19	TGTGCCAGTAGTCTAAGACAGGGACGCAGCACCGGGGAGCTGTTTTTT	CASSLRQGRSTGELFF
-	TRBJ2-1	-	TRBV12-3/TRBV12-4	TGTGCCAGCAGTTTTTTAGAGGGGAATGAGCAGTTCTTC	CASSFLEGNEQFF
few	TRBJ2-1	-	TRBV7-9	TGTGCCAGCACACATACCAGGGACATATCCTCCTACAATGAGCAGTTCTTC	CASTHTRDISSYNEQFF
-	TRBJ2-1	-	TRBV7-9	TGTGCCAGCAGCACGTACCCCCTTCTACCAGGCTCCTACAATGAGCAGTTCTTC	CASSTYPLLPGSYNEQFF
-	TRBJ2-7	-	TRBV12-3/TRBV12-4	TGTGCCTGCGGGACAGAGTTCTACGAGCAGTACTTC	CACGTEFYEQYF
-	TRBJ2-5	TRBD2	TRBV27	TGTGCCAGCAGTCTCCCCTCCTCAGCGGGGGGGCCGGTGACCCAGTACTTC	CASSLPSSAGGPVTQYF
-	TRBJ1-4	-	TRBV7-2	TGTGCCAGCAGCTTAGGAGGGGGGAAGGAGGGGACGGCTAATGAAAAACTGTTTTTT	CASSLGGGKEGTANEKLFF
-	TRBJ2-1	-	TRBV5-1	TGCGCCAGCAGCTCAGGGGACGGACTAGTCAAGGATGAGCAGTTCTTC	CASSSGDGLVKDEQFF
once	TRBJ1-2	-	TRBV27	TGTGCCAGCAGTAATTCGGCCGGGCGGCCGTACACCTTC	CASSNSAGRPYTF
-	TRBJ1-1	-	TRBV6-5	TGTGCCAGCAGCCCCACAGGGTTTGACACTGAAGCTTTCTTT	CASSPTGFDTEAFF
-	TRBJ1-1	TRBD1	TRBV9	TGTGCCAGCAGCGGAGTTACCGGGACAGGGGTGACTGAAGCTTTCTTT	CASSGVTGTGVTEAFF
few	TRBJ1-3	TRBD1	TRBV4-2	TGTGCCAGCAGCCAAGATTTAACAGGGGGCGGCGGAAACACCATATATTTT	CASSQDLTGGGGNTIYF
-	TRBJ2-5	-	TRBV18	TGTGCCAGCTCACCACGGCAGGTAGGAGAGACCCAGTACTTC	CASSPRQVGETQYF
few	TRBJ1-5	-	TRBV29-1	TGCAGCGTCGCAAAATATAGCAATCAGCCCCAGCATTTT	CSVAKYSNQPQHF
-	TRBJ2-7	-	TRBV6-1	TGTGCCAGCAGTGAAACGATAACCTACGAGCAGTACTTC	CASSETITYEQYF
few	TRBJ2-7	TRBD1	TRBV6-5	TGTGCCAGCAGTCAAACACAGGGGGCACCCTACGAGCAGTACTTC	CASSQTQGAPYEQYF
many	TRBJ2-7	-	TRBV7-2	TGTGCCAGCAGCTTAGTGGCAGGGGAGCAGTACTTC	CASSLVAGEQYF
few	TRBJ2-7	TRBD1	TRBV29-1	TGCAGCGTTGAGGGGACAGACCACCTACATTACGAGCAGTACTTC	CSVEGTDHLHYEQYF
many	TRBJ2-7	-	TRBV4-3	TGCGCCAGCAGCAACAGGAGGTCGCTAGCCTACGAGCAGTACTTC	CASSNRRSLAYEQYF
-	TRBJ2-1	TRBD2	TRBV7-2	TGTGCCAGCAGGCCCAGGACTAGCAATGAGCAGTTCTTC	CASRPRTSNEQFF
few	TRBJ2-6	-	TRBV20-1	TGCAGTGCCCAAGACACCCGTAGTGGGGCCAACGTCCTGACTTTC	CSAQDTRSGANVLTF
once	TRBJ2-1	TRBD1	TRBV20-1	TGCAGTGCTCCGACAGGGGGCGGCAATGAGCAGTTCTTC	CSAPTGGGNEQFF
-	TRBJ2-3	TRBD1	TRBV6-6	TGTGCCAGCACGGACAGGGGTTGGGATACGCAGTATTTT	CASTDRGWDTQYF
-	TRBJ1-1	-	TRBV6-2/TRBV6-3	TGTGCCAGCAGTGAAAGAAACTCGGGCCAGAGGAACACTGAAGCTTTCTTT	CASSERNSGQRNTEAFF
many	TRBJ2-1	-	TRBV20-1	TGCAGTGCTAGGGGGGTCAATGAGCAGTTCTTC	CSARGVNEQFF
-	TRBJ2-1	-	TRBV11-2	TGTGCCAGCAGCTTAGTCGCGAGAGTTTACTACAATGAGCAGTTCTTC	CASSLVARVYYNEQFF
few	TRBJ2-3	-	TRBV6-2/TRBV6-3	TGTGCCAGCAGCGACGGACGAGCCACAGATACGCAGTATTTT	CASSDGRATDTQYF
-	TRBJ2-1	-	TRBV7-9	TGTGCCAGCAGCCCCAGGGAGGGGGCGCACTACAATGAGCAGTTCTTC	CASSPREGAHYNEQFF
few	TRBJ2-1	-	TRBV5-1	TGCGCCAGCAGCTTGATGACTCAATACAATGAGCAGTTCTTC	CASSLMTQYNEQFF
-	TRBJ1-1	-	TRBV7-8	TGTGCCAGCAGCCCAGAGACCCTCGGCTACACTGAAGCTTTCTTT	CASSPETLGYTEAFF
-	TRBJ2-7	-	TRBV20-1	TGCAGTGCCCTGAGCCTCAGACCCAGCGAGCAGTACTTC	CSALSLRPSEQYF
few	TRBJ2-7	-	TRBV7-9	TGTGCCAGCAGCTTACCCTTGGGCGAGCAGTACTTC	CASSLPLGEQYF